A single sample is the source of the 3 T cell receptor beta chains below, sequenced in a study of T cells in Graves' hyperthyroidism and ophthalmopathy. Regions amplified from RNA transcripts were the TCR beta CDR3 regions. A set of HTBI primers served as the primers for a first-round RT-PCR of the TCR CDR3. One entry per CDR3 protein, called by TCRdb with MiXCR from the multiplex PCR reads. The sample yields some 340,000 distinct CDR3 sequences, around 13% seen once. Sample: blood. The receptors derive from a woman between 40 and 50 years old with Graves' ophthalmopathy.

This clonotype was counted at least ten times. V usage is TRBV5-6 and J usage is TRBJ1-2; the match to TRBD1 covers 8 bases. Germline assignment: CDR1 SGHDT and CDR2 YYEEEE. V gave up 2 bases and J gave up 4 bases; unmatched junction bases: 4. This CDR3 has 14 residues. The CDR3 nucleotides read TGTGCCAGCAGCTTAGCACAGGGGGTCTATGGCTACACCTTC. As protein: CASSLAQGVYGYTF.

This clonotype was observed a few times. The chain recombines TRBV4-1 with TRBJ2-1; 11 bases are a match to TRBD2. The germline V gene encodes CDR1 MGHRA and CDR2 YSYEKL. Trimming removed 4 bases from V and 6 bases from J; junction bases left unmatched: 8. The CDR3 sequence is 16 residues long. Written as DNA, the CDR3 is TGCGCCAGCAGCCGAGAACTAGCGGGGGTCCTCAATGAGCAGTTCTTC. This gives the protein CASSRELAGVLNEQFF.

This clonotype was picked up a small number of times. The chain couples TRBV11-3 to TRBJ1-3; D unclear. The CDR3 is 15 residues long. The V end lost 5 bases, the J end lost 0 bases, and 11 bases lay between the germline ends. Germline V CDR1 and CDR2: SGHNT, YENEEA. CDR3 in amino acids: CASSKTASSGNTIYF. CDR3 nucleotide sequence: TGTGCCAGCAGCAAGACTGCTAGCTCTGGAAACACCATATATTTT. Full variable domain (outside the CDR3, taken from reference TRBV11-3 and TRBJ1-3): EAGVVQSPRYKIIEKKQPVAFWCNPISGHNTLYWYLQNLGQGPELLIRYENEEAVDDSQLPKDRFSAERLKGVDSTLKIQPAELGDSAVYLCASSKTASSGNTIYFGEGSWLTVV.